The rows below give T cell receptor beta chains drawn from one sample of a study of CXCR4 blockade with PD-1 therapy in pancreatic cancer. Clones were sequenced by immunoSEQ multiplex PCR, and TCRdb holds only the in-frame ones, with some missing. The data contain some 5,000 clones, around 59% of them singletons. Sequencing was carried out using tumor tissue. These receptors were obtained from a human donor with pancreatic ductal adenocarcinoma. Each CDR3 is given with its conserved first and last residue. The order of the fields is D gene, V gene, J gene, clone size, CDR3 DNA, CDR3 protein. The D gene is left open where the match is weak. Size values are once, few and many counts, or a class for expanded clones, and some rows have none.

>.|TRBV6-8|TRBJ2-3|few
TGTGCCAGCAGGGGGCGCACAGATACGCAGTATTTT
CASRGRTDTQYF
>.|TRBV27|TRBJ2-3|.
TGTGCCAGCAGTCTTATGGGCAGGGGCACCACAGATACGCAGTATTTT
CASSLMGRGTTDTQYF
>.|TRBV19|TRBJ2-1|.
TGTGCCAGTATTAGGACAGACCGATACAATGAGCAGTTCTTC
CASIRTDRYNEQFF
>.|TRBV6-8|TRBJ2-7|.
TGTGCCAGCAGCAGATCCGGGTTCGAGCAGTACTTC
CASSRSGFEQYF
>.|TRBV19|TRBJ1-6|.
TGTGCCACCCGGACACAAGAAGCCAATAATTCACCCCTCCACTTT
CATRTQEANNSPLHF
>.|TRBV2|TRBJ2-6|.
TGTGCCAGACAGGGCGGTGGGGCCAACGTCCTGACTTTC
CARQGGGANVLTF
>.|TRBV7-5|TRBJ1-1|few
TGTGCCAGCAGCCTCCGACAGAAGAACACTGAAGCTTTCTTT
CASSLRQKNTEAFF
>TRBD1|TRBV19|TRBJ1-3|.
TGTGCCAGTAGCACGGGGACAGTCGCTGGAAACACCATATATTTT
CASSTGTVAGNTIYF
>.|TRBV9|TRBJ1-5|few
TGTGCCAGCAGCTTAGAGTTGTATCAGCCCCAGCATTTT
CASSLELYQPQHF
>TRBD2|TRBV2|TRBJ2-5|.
TGTGCCAGCATCGGGGGGTGGGAGACCCAGTACTTC
CASIGGWETQYF
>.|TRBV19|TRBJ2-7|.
TGTGCCAGTAGCTTAAGGGACCGTCGCTACGAGCAGTACTTC
CASSLRDRRYEQYF
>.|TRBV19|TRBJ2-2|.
TGTGCCAGTAGTATCTCAGGCACCTTAAAGAACACCGGGGAGCTGTTTTTT
CASSISGTLKNTGELFF
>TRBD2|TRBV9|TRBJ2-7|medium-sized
TGTGCCAGCAGCGGATCGGGAGGCCACGAGCAGTACTTC
CASSGSGGHEQYF
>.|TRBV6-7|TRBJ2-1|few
TGTGCCAGCAGCCCCCGGTGGAATGAGCAGTTCTTC
CASSPRWNEQFF
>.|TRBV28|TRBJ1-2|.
TGTGCCAGCAGCCTTTTAACGGGTCACACACGGGGGGCTTCGAATGGCTACACCTTC
CASSLLTGHTRGASNGYTF
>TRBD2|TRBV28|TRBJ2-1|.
TGTGCCAGCAGTCGGGAGCGGGGACACAATGAGCAGTTCTTC
CASSRERGHNEQFF
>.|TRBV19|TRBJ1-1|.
TGTGCCAGTACGGCGCTCATGAACACTGAAGCTTTCTTT
CASTALMNTEAFF
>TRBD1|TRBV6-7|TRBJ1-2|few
TGTGCCAGCAGAATGGGACAGGGGAACTATGGCTACACCTTC
CASRMGQGNYGYTF
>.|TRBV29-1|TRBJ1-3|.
TGCAGCGCTGGAAGTTCCTCTGGAAACACCATATATTTT
CSAGSSSGNTIYF
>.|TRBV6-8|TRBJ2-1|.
TGTGCCAGCCGATTCAGGACGGCATCCTACAATGAGCAGTTCTTC
CASRFRTASYNEQFF
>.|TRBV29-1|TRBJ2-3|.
TGCAGCGTTGAAAAGGACTATCGGGCTACGCAGTATTTT
CSVEKDYRATQYF
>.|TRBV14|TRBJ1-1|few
TGTGCCAGCAGCTCACAGGTCAACACTGAAGCTTTCTTT
CASSSQVNTEAFF
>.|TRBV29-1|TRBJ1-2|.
TGCAGCGTTCAACACAGGGAGGGTGCCTATGGCTACACCTTC
CSVQHREGAYGYTF
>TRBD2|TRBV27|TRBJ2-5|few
TGTGCCAGCAGTCCCCGGCTAGCGGGAGAGACCCAGTACTTC
CASSPRLAGETQYF
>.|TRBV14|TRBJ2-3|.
TGTGCCAGCAGACGAGGCTACGGAGATACGCAGTATTTT
CASRRGYGDTQYF
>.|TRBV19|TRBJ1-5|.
TGTGCCAGTAGTAGACTAAGTACACCTATATCACAGCATTTT
CASSRLSTPISQHF
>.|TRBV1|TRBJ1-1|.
TGCGCCAGCAGCCAAGGCGGCGTGAACACTGAAGCTTTCTTT
CASSQGGVNTEAFF
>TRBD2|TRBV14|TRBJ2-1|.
TGTGCCAGCAGCCAACTGGGACTAGCGGGAAACAATGAGCAGTTCTTC
CASSQLGLAGNNEQFF
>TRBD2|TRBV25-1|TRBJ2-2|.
TGTGCCAGCAGTGCAAGACTAGCGGGGACTGGGGAGCTGTTTTTT
CASSARLAGTGELFF
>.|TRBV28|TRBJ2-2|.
TGTGCCAGCAGTCAAGCAGGAGTTGGCACCGGGGAGCTGTTTTTT
CASSQAGVGTGELFF
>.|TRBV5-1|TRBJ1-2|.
TGCGCCAGCAGCTTGGGGGGCTTGGAGTATGGCTACACCTTC
CASSLGGLEYGYTF
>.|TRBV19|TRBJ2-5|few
TGTGCCAGTCGAGGGTCCTGGGGCGCAGAGACCCAGTACTTC
CASRGSWGAETQYF
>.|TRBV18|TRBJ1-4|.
TGTGCCAGCTCACCAGGGATTAATGAAAAACTATTTTTT
CASSPGINEKLFF
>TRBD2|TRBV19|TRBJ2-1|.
TGTGCTAGTACCCCGCGGGGGGCGGGGGATGAGCAGTTCTTC
CASTPRGAGDEQFF
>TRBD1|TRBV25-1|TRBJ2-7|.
TGTGCCAGCAGTGGGGACAGGGAGACCTACGAGCAGTACTTC
CASSGDRETYEQYF
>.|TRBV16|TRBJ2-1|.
TGTGCTAGCAGCCAACCCAATGTGCAGTTCTTC
CASSQPNVQFF
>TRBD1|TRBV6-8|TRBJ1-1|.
TGTGCCAGCAGCTTCAGGGGGACTGAAGCTTTCTTT
CASSFRGTEAFF
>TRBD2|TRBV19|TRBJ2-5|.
TGTGCCAGTACCGCGGCCGGGGGGGCAATCGAGACCCAGTACTTC
CASTAAGGAIETQYF
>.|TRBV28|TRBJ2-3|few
TGTGCCATCCGGGCGGGGCCAGATACGCAGTATTTT
CAIRAGPDTQYF
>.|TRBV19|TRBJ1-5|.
TGTGCCAGTAAGGCCAATAGCAATCAGCCCCAGCATTTT
CASKANSNQPQHF
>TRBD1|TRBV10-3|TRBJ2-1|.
TGTGCCATCAGCGACAGGGTCCGAGGTGACAATGAGCAGTTCTTC
CAISDRVRGDNEQFF
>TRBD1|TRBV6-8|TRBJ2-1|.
TGTGCCAGCAGTTACTCGTCCCAGGGGGCCGTCTACAATGAGCAGTTCTTC
CASSYSSQGAVYNEQFF
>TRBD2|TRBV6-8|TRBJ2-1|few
TGTGCCAGCAGTCCCCACAGCGGGGGGGGCCGTGGGGAGCAGTTCTTC
CASSPHSGGGRGEQFF
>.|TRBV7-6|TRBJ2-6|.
TGTGCCAGCAGCTTAGGGTTTCGGGGGTCTGGGGCCAACGTCCTGACTTTC
CASSLGFRGSGANVLTF
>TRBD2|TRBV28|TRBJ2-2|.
TGTGCCAGCAGTTGGGGACTAAGTAAGCCCGGGGAGCTGTTTTTT
CASSWGLSKPGELFF
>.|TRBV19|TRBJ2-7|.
TGTGCCAGTAGTATCGGGCAGGGCTACGAGCAGTACTTC
CASSIGQGYEQYF
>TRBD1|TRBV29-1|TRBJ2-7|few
TGCAGCGTTTCGACAGGGCGCAACGAGCAGTACTTC
CSVSTGRNEQYF
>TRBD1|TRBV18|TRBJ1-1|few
TGTGCCAGCTCACCACCCCGACAGGGAACGGTGAACACTGAAGCTTTCTTT
CASSPPRQGTVNTEAFF
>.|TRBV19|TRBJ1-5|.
TGTGCCAGTAGTATATACCCTCCCCGGGGTGGAAATCAGCCCCAGCATTTT
CASSIYPPRGGNQPQHF
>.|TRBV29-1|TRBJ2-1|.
TGCAGCGTTGAGCGGGGCCCCAATGAGCAGTTCTTC
CSVERGPNEQFF
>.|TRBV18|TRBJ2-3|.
TGTGCCAGCTCGGTACAGGGATATGTCACAGATACGCAGTATTTT
CASSVQGYVTDTQYF
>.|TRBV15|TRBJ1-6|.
TGTGCCACCAGCAGAGATACGGTAAACGGTGCGACCCTCCACTTT
CATSRDTVNGATLHF
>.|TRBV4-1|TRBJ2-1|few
TGCGCCAGCAGCCAGAATAGCTACAATGAGCAGTTCTTC
CASSQNSYNEQFF
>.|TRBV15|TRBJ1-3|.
TGTGCCACCAGCAGAGAAAAGCTGTGGGGAAACACCATATATTTT
CATSREKLWGNTIYF